The entry below gives a single T cell receptor beta chain sequence along with its context. The ends lost 6 bases at V and 7 bases at J; junction bases unmatched: 13. CDR1 and CDR2 from the germline V gene are MNHEY and SMNVEV (reference sequence). The CDR3 loop spans 15 amino acids. This sample is part of a study of blood T cell repertoires in COVID-19. Study summary: The origin of the acute and convalescent COVID-19 samples was the United States, Italy and Spain. PBMCs, B-cell-depleted T cells, or T cells were the source of the cDNA or gDNA that made up the material.

The data were produced by immunoSEQ multiplex PCR, yet TCRdb's version contains in-frame clones alone and is incomplete. This table has 200,000 to 300,000 clones, 75% to 90% appearing once. Sequenced input: peripheral blood. The chain carries TRBV27 and TRBJ1-2; 8 positions match TRBD1. The receptor was derived from a human donor in a cohort sampled during active COVID-19. This CDR3 is CASRNQGAKTVGYTF. The DNA of the CDR3 is TGTGCCAGCAGGAACCAGGGGGCGAAAACGGTTGGCTACACCTTC.